This TCR beta chain comes out of a study of shared clonotypes between healthy human individuals. Study-wide findings and caveats: Collection of samples was limited to blood; tissue repertoires likely differ.

Assay used: immunoSEQ multiplex PCR; TCRdb lists only in-frame clones, some missing. The sample carries about 2 million clones, approximately 95% recorded once. Per the germline V gene, CDR1 is SGDLS and CDR2 is YYNGEE. The CDR3 sequence is 13 residues long. The V end was cut by 4 bases, the J end by 1 base, with 8 bases between. It was CD45RO-negative cells, positively selected for CCR7, that made up naive CD8 cells, with terminally differentiated effector memory CD45RA+ cells excluded. Healthy adults negative for HIV, lacking recent acute infections or vaccinations, served as donors. Everyone who donated was a Caucasian adult who lived in Nashville, Tennessee. About this clone: Its antigen is currently unknown.

Sequencing used naive CD8+ T cells sorted from blood. The chain joins TRBV9 to TRBJ1-2; D is uncertain. The sequence derives from a young man in good health. The CDR3 nucleotides read TGTGCCAGCAGCAGTCAACTTAACTATGGCTACACCTTC. It is translated as CASSSQLNYGYTF.